This is a list of T cell receptor beta chains from one sample in a study of shared clonotypes between healthy human individuals. The method was immunoSEQ multiplex PCR; TCRdb's version includes in-frame clones alone and lacks a portion of them. In the table there are roughly 2,000,000 clones, roughly 94% of which are singletons. Sequenced material: naive CD8+ T cells sorted from blood. Receptors were obtained from a man aged 18 to 30 in good health. Each CDR3 is given with its conserved first and last residue. D genes are given only for firm matches. Expanded clones get a size class; other rows say once, few or many, or leave the size out.

v_call: TRBV30
j_call: TRBJ1-3
cdr3_length: 12
d_call: NA
clone_size: NA
cdr3_nt: TGTGCCTGGAGTGTAACTGGAAACACCATATATTTT
cdr3_aa: CAWSVTGNTIYF

v_call: TRBV28
j_call: TRBJ2-7
cdr3_length: 14
d_call: NA
clone_size: NA
cdr3_nt: TGTGCCAGCAGTTTATCCGGGGGAAGCTACGAGCAGTACTTC
cdr3_aa: CASSLSGGSYEQYF

v_call: TRBV7-6
j_call: TRBJ2-2
cdr3_length: 14
d_call: NA
clone_size: NA
cdr3_nt: TGTGCCAGCAGCCTTGGGACTGTTACCGGGGAGCTGTTTTTT
cdr3_aa: CASSLGTVTGELFF

v_call: TRBV9
j_call: TRBJ1-3
cdr3_length: 15
d_call: NA
clone_size: once
cdr3_nt: TGTGCCAGCAGCGTAGATCCGAGCTCTGGAAACACCATATATTTT
cdr3_aa: CASSVDPSSGNTIYF

v_call: TRBV5-4
j_call: TRBJ2-7
cdr3_length: 13
d_call: NA
clone_size: NA
cdr3_nt: TGTGCCAGCAGCTTGGAGGGTTCCTACGAGCAGTACTTC
cdr3_aa: CASSLEGSYEQYF

v_call: TRBV7-8
j_call: TRBJ1-2
cdr3_length: 16
d_call: NA
clone_size: NA
cdr3_nt: TGTGCCAGCAGCTTAGCTGGGGGCCCCTCTCTATATGGCTACACCTTC
cdr3_aa: CASSLAGGPSLYGYTF

v_call: TRBV10-3
j_call: TRBJ2-7
cdr3_length: 17
d_call: NA
clone_size: NA
cdr3_nt: TGTGCCATCAGGGAGGGAACTACAGGTTCCTCCGGCCTGGAGCAGTACTTC
cdr3_aa: CAIREGTTGSSGLEQYF

v_call: TRBV19
j_call: TRBJ2-1
cdr3_length: 16
d_call: NA
clone_size: once
cdr3_nt: TGTGCCAGTAGTACACTGGGACCTGCGGGTCCCAATGAGCAGTTCTTC
cdr3_aa: CASSTLGPAGPNEQFF

v_call: TRBV12-2
j_call: TRBJ1-2
cdr3_length: 16
d_call: NA
clone_size: NA
cdr3_nt: TGTGCAAGTCGCCTAGCTCGCAGGGGGCTATACTATGGCTACACCTTC
cdr3_aa: CASRLARRGLYYGYTF

v_call: TRBV9
j_call: TRBJ2-7
cdr3_length: 14
d_call: TRBD2
clone_size: NA
cdr3_nt: TGTGCCAGCAGCGATAGCGGGAGTTCCTACGAGCAGTACTTC
cdr3_aa: CASSDSGSSYEQYF

v_call: TRBV28
j_call: TRBJ1-1
cdr3_length: 15
d_call: NA
clone_size: NA
cdr3_nt: TGTGCCAGCAGTTCACCCCCCCCGAGGAACACTGAAGCTTTCTTT
cdr3_aa: CASSSPPPRNTEAFF

v_call: TRBV4-1
j_call: TRBJ2-7
cdr3_length: 14
d_call: NA
clone_size: NA
cdr3_nt: TGCGCCAGCAGCCTAGCGGACGGCACCTACGAGCAGTACTTC
cdr3_aa: CASSLADGTYEQYF

v_call: TRBV9
j_call: TRBJ1-1
cdr3_length: 15
d_call: NA
clone_size: NA
cdr3_nt: TGTGCCAGCAGCGAGGCGGGGAATATGAACACTGAAGCTTTCTTT
cdr3_aa: CASSEAGNMNTEAFF

v_call: TRBV28
j_call: TRBJ2-1
cdr3_length: 11
d_call: NA
clone_size: NA
cdr3_nt: TGTGCCACCACGGGGGGCTCTGAGCAGTTCTTC
cdr3_aa: CATTGGSEQFF

v_call: TRBV7-2
j_call: TRBJ2-7
cdr3_length: 14
d_call: TRBD2
clone_size: NA
cdr3_nt: TGTGCCAGCAGGGCTAGCGGGAGCATATACGAGCAGTACTTC
cdr3_aa: CASRASGSIYEQYF

v_call: TRBV13
j_call: TRBJ2-3
cdr3_length: 16
d_call: NA
clone_size: once
cdr3_nt: TGTGCCAGCAGCTGGACCGGGACGCTGGCGGCAGATACGCAGTATTTT
cdr3_aa: CASSWTGTLAADTQYF

v_call: TRBV9
j_call: TRBJ1-1
cdr3_length: 13
d_call: NA
clone_size: NA
cdr3_nt: TGTGCCAGCAGCCCCCCGGGTTACACTGAAGCTTTCTTT
cdr3_aa: CASSPPGYTEAFF

v_call: TRBV5-6
j_call: TRBJ2-5
cdr3_length: 13
d_call: NA
clone_size: once
cdr3_nt: TGTGCCAGCAGCTTGGACAGGGAAGAGACCCAGTACTTC
cdr3_aa: CASSLDREETQYF

v_call: TRBV28
j_call: TRBJ2-1
cdr3_length: 15
d_call: NA
clone_size: NA
cdr3_nt: TGTGCCAGCAGTTTGGGGAGGGGGAGCACTCGGGAGCAGTTCTTC
cdr3_aa: CASSLGRGSTREQFF

v_call: TRBV9
j_call: TRBJ1-6
cdr3_length: 14
d_call: TRBD1
clone_size: few
cdr3_nt: TGTGCCAGCAGCGACGGGACAGGGGATTCACCCCTCCACTTT
cdr3_aa: CASSDGTGDSPLHF